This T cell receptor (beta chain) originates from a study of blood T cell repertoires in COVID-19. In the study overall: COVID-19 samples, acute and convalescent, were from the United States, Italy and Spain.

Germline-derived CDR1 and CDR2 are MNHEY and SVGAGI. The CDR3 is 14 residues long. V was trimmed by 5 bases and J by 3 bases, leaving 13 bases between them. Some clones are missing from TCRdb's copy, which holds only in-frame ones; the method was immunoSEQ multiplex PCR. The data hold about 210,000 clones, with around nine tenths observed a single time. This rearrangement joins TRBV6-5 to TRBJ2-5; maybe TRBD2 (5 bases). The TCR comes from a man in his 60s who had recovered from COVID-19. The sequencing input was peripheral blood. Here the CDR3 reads CASSPMTGKETQYF. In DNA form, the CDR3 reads TGTGCCAGCAGTCCTATGACGGGGAAAGAGACCCAGTACTTC.